Below, 30 T cell receptor beta chains from the same sample are listed, as sequenced in a study of preoperative IRX-2 immunotherapy in early breast cancer. The protocol was immunoSEQ multiplex PCR, while the TCRdb copy is restricted to in-frame clones and leaves out a portion. The repertoire includes around 34,000 clones, 75% to 90% of them detected once, and roughly 2.5% sits in the top ten. Treatment in this sample: preoperative locoregional IRX-2 cytokine immunotherapy. This sample comprised lymph node tissue, obtained from a patient treated with IRX-2 immunotherapy. The receptors here all came from a human donor with breast cancer.

The rearrangement joins TRBV28 to TRBJ2-7; TRBD1 matches 8 bases. The CDR3 is 15 residues long. The germline V gene encodes CDR1 MDHEN and CDR2 SYDVKM. V trimming: 4 bases; J trimming: 3 bases; junction bases outside the gene matches: 8. The CDR3 DNA is TGTGCCAGCAGTTCCCAAGGACAGGGTGTCTACGAGCAGTACTTC. Its translation is CASSSQGQGVYEQYF.

V usage is TRBV11-3 and J usage is TRBJ2-3; 8 bases are a match to TRBD2. The V and J ends lost 3 bases and 4 bases, in that order; junction bases with no gene match: 3. This CDR3 is built from 14 residues. The germline V gene has CDR1 SGHNT and CDR2 YENEEA. The CDR3, as DNA: TGTGCCAGCAGCTTCACTAGCGGAGCAGATACGCAGTATTTT. It is translated as CASSFTSGADTQYF. Using reference TRBV11-3 and TRBJ2-3 for the parts outside the CDR3, the full variable domain is EAGVVQSPRYKIIEKKQPVAFWCNPISGHNTLYWYLQNLGQGPELLIRYENEEAVDDSQLPKDRFSAERLKGVDSTLKIQPAELGDSAVYLCASSFTSGADTQYFGPGTRLTVL.

Worth noting for this clone: Sequence at one end of the junction differs from germline and may be a read error. This chain connects TRBV6-8 to TRBJ2-1; the match to TRBD2 covers 7 bases. Per the germline V gene, CDR1 is MNHGY and CDR2 is SAAAGT. This CDR3 spans 13 amino acids. The CDR3 nucleotides are TGTGCCAGCAGTCGAGCCCCGGGAGGAGGCCTAATCTTC. Its translation is CASSRAPGGGLIF.

The chain carries TRBV19 and TRBJ1-5, with 11 bases identical to TRBD1. CDR3 length: 14 residues. Trimming at V came to 5 bases and at J to 9 bases, leaving 6 bases not matched to a gene. CDR1 LNHDA and CDR2 SQIVND come from the germline V gene (reference sequence). The CDR3 spells CASSPDRGRGPQHF. CDR3 coding DNA: TGTGCCAGTAGTCCGGACAGGGGGCGCGGGCCCCAGCATTTT.

The J gene is TRBJ2-2, the V gene TRBV11-3, with no clear D. The length of the CDR3 is 14 residues. The germline gives CDR1 SGHNT, CDR2 YENEEA. Trimming removed 2 bases from V and 3 bases from J, with 7 bases in between. CDR3 sequence (DNA): TGTGCCAGCAGCTTAAGGGCTTACACCGGGGAGCTGTTTTTT. It specifies CASSLRAYTGELFF.

The chain couples TRBV15 to TRBJ1-4; tentatively, D is TRBD1 (5 bases). This CDR3 has 15 residues. The germline CDR1 and CDR2 sequences are LNHNV and YYDKDF (reference sequence). Trimming stripped 1 base from V and 11 bases from J, with 17 bases between. The chain's CDR3 is CATSRAVAGPGKLFF. The DNA of the CDR3 is TGTGCCACCAGCAGAGCCGTGGCAGGGCCGGGTAAACTGTTTTTT.

This clone was seen a few times. The V and J genes are TRBV6-8 and TRBJ1-2, with 11 bases lining up with TRBD1. Germline trimming cut 5 bases from V and 5 bases from J; bases unmatched to any gene: 4. The CDR3 contains 14 residues. Germline assignment: CDR1 MNHGY and CDR2 SAAAGT. CDR3 residues: CASSRTGGWYGYTF. The CDR3 DNA follows: TGTGCCAGCAGTAGGACAGGGGGCTGGTATGGCTACACCTTC.

This chain links TRBV6-1 with TRBJ1-3, with TRBD1 matching over 7 bases. The ends lost 0 bases at V and 4 bases at J; junction bases unmatched: 3. This CDR3 contains 15 residues. Germline V lookup: CDR1 MNHNS, CDR2 SASEGT. The CDR3 reads CASSEARTGGNTIYF. CDR3 in DNA: TGTGCCAGCAGTGAAGCTAGGACAGGCGGAAACACCATATATTTT.

This chain connects TRBV29-1 to TRBJ1-5; D perhaps matches TRBD1 (5 bases). The CDR3 has 14 amino acids. With 4 bases removed from V and 0 bases from J, the gap between germline ends came to 10 bases. Germline values: CDR1 SQVTM, CDR2 ANQGSEA. CDR3 in amino acids: CSVGQTNSNQPQHF. The CDR3 DNA reads as TGCAGCGTTGGACAGACTAATAGCAATCAGCCCCAGCATTTT.

Only a few counts were recorded for this clone. This rearrangement joins TRBV19 to TRBJ2-3, with D unresolved. Trimming stripped 5 bases from V and 6 bases from J, with 6 bases between. Germline V CDR1 and CDR2: LNHDA, SQIVND (reference sequence). CDR3 length equals 11 residues. The DNA for the CDR3 is TGTGCCAGTAGTCTAGGTGATACGCAGTATTTT. Translated, it gives CASSLGDTQYF.

The chain couples TRBV23-1 to TRBJ2-7, with 7 bases lining up with TRBD2. TRBV23-1 is noted as an ORF with a role that remains uncertain. The V gene end was trimmed by 6 bases and the J gene end by 5 bases; junction bases not matched to a gene: 7. The CDR3 is made up of 13 amino acids. CDR3 in amino acids: CASSIRLAHEQYF. CDR3 DNA sequence: TGCGCCAGCAGCATACGACTAGCCCACGAGCAGTACTTC.

The chain couples TRBV30 to TRBJ2-2; weak D call: TRBD2 (5 bases). CDR3 length equals 14 residues. Germline CDR1 and CDR2: GTSNPN and SVGIG (reference sequence). The V gene lost 2 bases and the J gene lost 6 bases, with 13 bases spanning the gap. CDR3 DNA: TGTGCCTGGAGTCCTTCACTGAGGGCCGGGGAGCTGTTTTTT. It translates to CAWSPSLRAGELFF.

J is TRBJ1-2 and V is TRBV19; possibly TRBD1 for D (5 bases). The V gene lost 8 bases and the J gene lost 8 bases, with 15 bases spanning the gap. This CDR3 is built from 12 residues. CDR1 is LNHDA and CDR2 is SQIVND in the germline V gene (reference sequence). The CDR3 coding sequence is TGTGCCAGTGGCTACAGGTCAGGCGGCTACACCTTC. This encodes CASGYRSGGYTF.

V gene TRBV19 combines with J gene TRBJ2-7; no clear D gene. The CDR3 sequence is 14 residues long. Germline CDR1 and CDR2: LNHDA and SQIVND (reference sequence). Trimming cost V 8 bases and J 0 bases, with 14 bases left between them. For the CDR3, the DNA is TGTGCCAGTTCGACAACCTCGGGCTCCTACGAGCAGTACTTC. Translated, it gives CASSTTSGSYEQYF.

The chain employs TRBV25-1 and TRBJ2-7, with 8 bases matching TRBD2. The CDR3 runs 13 residues. Germline V gives CDR1 MGHDK, CDR2 SYGVNS. Germline trimming cut 9 bases from V and 6 bases from J; bases unmatched to any gene: 10. The CDR3 protein is CASKREMSGEQYF. CDR3 bases: TGTGCCAGTAAGCGGGAGATGTCTGGCGAGCAGTACTTC.

This clone has a handful of counts. The chain links TRBV28 to TRBJ2-7, with TRBD1 matching 8 bases. Trimming at V came to 4 bases and at J to 3 bases, leaving 8 bases not matched to a gene. The germline gives CDR1 MDHEN, CDR2 SYDVKM. The CDR3 contains 15 residues. CDR3 sequence: CASSSSRTGSYEQYF. The DNA of the CDR3 is TGTGCCAGCAGTTCTTCCCGGACAGGGAGCTACGAGCAGTACTTC.

The chain combines TRBV6-8 with TRBJ1-1; 12 nucleotides line up with TRBD1. The germline CDR1 and CDR2 sequences are MNHGY and SAAAGT. Germline trimming cut 6 bases from V and 6 bases from J; bases unmatched to any gene: 8. The CDR3 length is 15 residues. The CDR3 spells CASSLPRDRGPEAFF. Written as DNA, the CDR3 is TGTGCCAGCAGCCTCCCCCGGGACAGGGGGCCTGAAGCTTTCTTT.

The chain joins TRBV6-7 to TRBJ2-1, with unresolved D. TRBV6-7 counts as an open reading frame of uncertain function. V was pared by 7 bases and J by 7 bases, with 8 bases between. This CDR3 spans 11 amino acids. As DNA, the CDR3 is TGTGCCAGCATGTCGGGTAATGAGCAGTTCTTC. Encoded protein: CASMSGNEQFF.

The V and J genes are TRBV6-8 and TRBJ1-6; D possibly corresponds to TRBD1 (5 bases). The CDR3 consists of 13 residues. The germline V gene encodes CDR1 MNHGY and CDR2 SAAAGT. Trimming stripped 11 bases from V and 1 base from J, with 9 bases between. CDR3 residues: CAVGGSYNSPLHF. The DNA of the CDR3 is TGTGCCGTCGGGGGGTCCTATAATTCACCCCTCCACTTT.

V is TRBV19 and J is TRBJ2-1, with D perhaps TRBD1 (6 bases). The CDR3 has 13 residues. Germline-derived CDR1 and CDR2 are LNHDA and SQIVND (reference sequence). The V end lost 3 bases, the J end lost 7 bases, and 10 bases lay between the germline ends. DNA of the CDR3: TGTGCCAGTAGTATGGGGGCGGCGAATGAGCAGTTCTTC. This codes for CASSMGAANEQFF.

This clone came up once. This chain connects TRBV30 to TRBJ1-1; a weak D match, TRBD1 (6 bases). V was shortened by 1 base and J by 8 bases, with 8 bases between the two germline ends. The CDR3 runs 11 residues. Germline CDR1 GTSNPN, CDR2 SVGIG (reference sequence). This CDR3 reads CAWSAGHEAFF. DNA for the CDR3: TGTGCCTGGAGTGCGGGACACGAAGCTTTCTTT.

The chain uses TRBV6-8 and TRBJ1-2; TRBD1 might be the D (5 bases). V dropped 0 bases and J dropped 4 bases, with 12 bases sitting between them. CDR1 is MNHGY and CDR2 is SAAAGT in the germline V gene. This CDR3 has 15 amino acids. The CDR3 protein is CASSYSLSGSYGYTF. The CDR3 nucleotides are TGTGCCAGCAGTTACTCTCTTTCAGGGAGCTATGGCTACACCTTC.

This chain joins TRBV9 and TRBJ2-7; 8 nucleotides agree with TRBD1. Germline assignment: CDR1 SGDLS and CDR2 YYNGEE. The V segment lost 4 bases and the J segment 5 bases; nucleotides outside the gene matches: 8. This CDR3 has 14 residues. Here the CDR3 reads CASSSGTGQNEQYF. CDR3 nucleotides: TGTGCCAGCAGCTCAGGGACAGGACAGAACGAGCAGTACTTC.

The chain couples TRBV7-1 to TRBJ1-1; D might be TRBD1 (5 bases). TRBV7-1 is recorded as an ORF, its role being uncertain. The V end lost 5 bases, the J end lost 4 bases, and 11 bases lay between the germline ends. This CDR3 comprises 13 residues. The CDR3 bases are TGTGCCAGCAGCCCCCCCGGGGGCACTGAAGCTTTCTTT. Its translation is CASSPPGGTEAFF.

In its sample, this clone was seen once. The V gene is TRBV28, the J gene TRBJ1-2; TRBD1 matches 8 bases. V was clipped by 11 bases and J by 6 bases; unmatched bases: 8. The CDR3 covers 12 residues. The germline CDR1 and CDR2 sequences are MDHEN and SYDVKM. The CDR3 loop is CAYQGAGDGYTF. In DNA, the CDR3 is TGTGCCTACCAGGGGGCAGGAGATGGCTACACCTTC.

The chain links TRBV19 to TRBJ1-4, with 7 bases fitting TRBD1. V gave up 5 bases and J gave up 0 bases; unmatched junction bases: 6. This CDR3 spans 16 amino acids. Germline CDR1 and CDR2: LNHDA and SQIVND (reference sequence). The CDR3 nucleotides read TGTGCCAGTAGTCGAAACAGGGGTGCAACTAATGAAAAACTGTTTTTT. Residues: CASSRNRGATNEKLFF.

The chain has TRBV5-5 and TRBJ1-2; a possible D gene is TRBD1 (5 bases). This CDR3 contains 14 residues. V was clipped by 3 bases and J by 2 bases, with 11 bases between them. The germline gives CDR1 SGHKS, CDR2 YYEKEE (reference sequence). The CDR3 DNA reads as TGTGCCAGCAGCTGGGCCGGGGGAAACTATGGCTACACCTTC. Amino acids: CASSWAGGNYGYTF. Combining the CDR3 with reference TRBV5-5 and TRBJ1-2 gives the whole variable domain DAGVTQSPTHLIKTRGQQVTLRCSPISGHKSVSWYQQVLGQGPQFIFQYYEKEERGRGNFPDRFSARQFPNYSSELNVNALLLGDSALYLCASSWAGGNYGYTFGSGTRLTVV.

This rearrangement joins TRBV5-1 to TRBJ1-4; D remains unclear. The CDR3 covers 14 residues. CDR1 is SGHRS and CDR2 is YFSETQ in the germline V gene. Trimming removed 4 bases from V and 8 bases from J, with 15 bases in between. The CDR3 nucleotides are TGCGCCAGCAGCCTTGGGGTGGGTGACGAAAAACTGTTTTTT. It is translated as CASSLGVGDEKLFF.

By sample fraction, this clone is medium-sized. An end of the junction differs from the germline gene, which may be a read error. The gene calls are TRBV18 and TRBJ1-4; D call uncertain. Germline V gene lookup returns CDR1 KGHSH and CDR2 LQKENI. This CDR3 contains 13 residues. CDR3 amino acids: CASSPRGVEKLFF. The CDR3 DNA reads TGTGCCAGTTCACCTCGCGGGGTTGAAAAACTGTTTTTT.

This clone was observed a handful of times. The rearrangement uses TRBV6-8 and TRBJ1-4; D might be TRBD1 (6 bases). Germline lookup yields CDR1 MNHGY and CDR2 SAAAGT. Trimming took off 6 bases at V and 4 bases at J, with 6 bases between the two ends. The CDR3 totals 12 residues. Here the CDR3 DNA reads TGTGCCAGCAGGGACAGTAATGAAAAACTGTTTTTT. Protein product: CASRDSNEKLFF.